This passage covers 17 T cell receptor beta chains from one sample sequenced in a study of blood T cell repertoires in COVID-19. Sequenced by immunoSEQ multiplex PCR; TCRdb stores in-frame clones only, minus some. The table includes some 220,000 clones, less than 90% detected once. Sequencing was performed on PBMCs or T cells enriched from blood (not recorded which). These receptors all stem from a woman in her 30s who had recovered from COVID-19.

The V call is TRBV7-2, the J call TRBJ1-2, with 9 nucleotides matching TRBD1. The CDR3 totals 15 residues. The V gene's germline CDR1 is SGHTA and CDR2 FQGNSA. The V segment lost 4 bases and the J segment 4 bases; nucleotides outside the gene matches: 7. The CDR3 region has the DNA TGTGCCAGCAGCTGGACAGGGGCTCAATCCTATGGCTACACCTTC. Translated: CASSWTGAQSYGYTF.

The rearrangement links TRBV5-6 to TRBJ1-2; tentatively, D is TRBD1 (6 bases). Germline loops: CDR1 SGHDT, CDR2 YYEEEE. V shed 1 base and J shed 5 bases, with 21 bases lying between them. The CDR3 runs 17 residues. The CDR3 DNA is TGTGCCAGCAGCTTGAGAGCGGGGGGCTCCGTTGGGTATGGCTACACCTTC. Its translation is CASSLRAGGSVGYGYTF.

V and J are TRBV24-1 and TRBJ2-1; TRBD1 aligns across 8 bases. The CDR3 sequence is 16 residues long. CDR1 and CDR2 from the germline V gene are KGHDR and SFDVKD. V lost 2 bases to trimming and J lost 6 bases; unmatched junction nucleotides: 8. DNA for the CDR3: TGTGCCACCAGTGATTCAGACCCCGGGACAGGCAATGAGCAGTTCTTC. Translation gives CATSDSDPGTGNEQFF.

The V call is TRBV18, the J call TRBJ2-5; weak D call: TRBD2 (7 bases). The CDR3 sequence is 15 residues long. The ends were cut back, 1 base at V and 5 bases at J, with 14 bases in the middle. CDR1 and CDR2 (germline): KGHSH, LQKENI. The CDR3 DNA sequence: TGTGCCAGCTCACCACGCGCGGGGGCCGAGGAGACCCAGTACTTC. It encodes CASSPRAGAEETQYF.

This clone has a single count. The chain employs TRBV7-8 and TRBJ1-3; tentative D call: TRBD1 (6 bases). This CDR3 has 13 residues. Per the germline V gene, CDR1 is SGHVS and CDR2 is FQNEAQ. V was clipped by 5 bases and J by 6 bases, with 11 bases between them. The CDR3 region is CASSPRTENTIYF. The CDR3 DNA reads TGTGCCAGCAGCCCGCGGACAGAAAACACCATATATTTT.

V usage is TRBV25-1 and J usage is TRBJ2-1; 9 bases line up with TRBD2. Germline CDR1 and CDR2: MGHDK and SYGVNS. CDR3 size: 14 residues. V shed 4 bases, J shed 3 bases, and the junction held 1 base outside the gene matches. CDR3: CASSVAGDYNEQFF. In nucleotides, the CDR3 is TGTGCCAGCAGTGTAGCGGGGGACTACAATGAGCAGTTCTTC.

The chain joins TRBV12-5 to TRBJ1-1; 7 bases fit TRBD1. Per germline, CDR1 LGHNT and CDR2 FRNRAP. J lost 1 base, V lost 7 bases, and 6 bases had no gene match. This CDR3 comprises 14 residues. The CDR3 loop is CASAADRTNTEAFF. Written as DNA, the CDR3 is TGTGCTAGTGCTGCGGACAGGACGAACACTGAAGCTTTCTTT.

The chain couples TRBV6-4 to TRBJ2-2, with 9 bases that match TRBD1. Per germline, CDR1 MRHNA and CDR2 SNTAGT. The CDR3 runs 14 residues. The ends lost 6 bases at V and 7 bases at J; junction bases unmatched: 6. As DNA, the CDR3 is TGTGCCAGCAGACCGGGACAGGGCGTCGGGGAGCTGTTTTTT. Its protein product is CASRPGQGVGELFF.

DNA of the CDR3: TGTGCCAGCAGCTTAGGTGGGGGGGCATCTGGTGAGCAGTTCTTC. Translated: CASSLGGGASGEQFF. The rearrangement uses TRBV11-3 and TRBJ2-1; D is perhaps TRBD2 (7 bases). CDR1 SGHNT and CDR2 YENEEA come from the germline V gene. V lost 1 base and J 9 bases, leaving 16 bases between the germline ends. The CDR3 is 15 amino acids. Full variable domain (rest looked up from reference TRBV11-3 and TRBJ2-1): EAGVVQSPRYKIIEKKQPVAFWCNPISGHNTLYWYLQNLGQGPELLIRYENEEAVDDSQLPKDRFSAERLKGVDSTLKIQPAELGDSAVYLCASSLGGGASGEQFFGPGTRLTVL.

This clone has more than one count but fewer than ten. At the DNA level, this CDR3 is encoded by other sequences in the same sample as well. The V gene is TRBV19, the J gene TRBJ1-1; unclear D gene. There are 13 residues in the CDR3. Per germline, CDR1 LNHDA and CDR2 SQIVND (reference sequence). V lost 1 base and J lost 1, with 4 bases in between. This CDR3 is CASSIGGNTEAFF. Here the CDR3 DNA reads TGTGCCAGTAGTATAGGAGGGAACACTGAAGCTTTCTTT. The whole variable domain, filled in from reference TRBV19 and TRBJ1-1, reads DGGITQSPKYLFRKEGQNVTLSCEQNLNHDAMYWYRQDPGQGLRLIYYSQIVNDFQKGDIAEGYSVSREKKESFPLTVTSAQKNPTAFYLCASSIGGNTEAFFGQGTRLTVV.

The gene calls are TRBV6-5 and TRBJ2-7; 7 positions agree with TRBD1. In germline, CDR1 is MNHEY, CDR2 SVGAGI. The V gene end was trimmed by 7 bases and the J gene end by 1 base; junction bases not matched to a gene: 10. This CDR3 contains 15 residues. As DNA, the CDR3 is TGTGCCAGCACGGTTGACAGGGATCCTTCCTACGAGCAGTACTTC. It specifies CASTVDRDPSYEQYF.

The table lists this clone with a count of one. V gene TRBV10-3 combines with J gene TRBJ2-1, with D uncertain. From germline, CDR1 is ENHRY and CDR2 SYGVKD. Deletions cut 0 bases from V and 4 bases from J, with 10 bases between. The CDR3 length is 15 residues. The CDR3 loop is CAISESNSGYNEQFF. CDR3 coding DNA: TGTGCCATCAGTGAGTCAAACAGTGGTTACAATGAGCAGTTCTTC.

This chain uses TRBV3-1 (or the pseudogene TRBV3-2) with TRBJ2-5, with TRBD2 matching 8 bases. Per the germline V gene, CDR1 is LGHDT and CDR2 is YNNKEL (reference sequence). The CDR3 spans 16 residues. V lost 0 bases, J lost 3 bases, and 6 bases stayed unmatched. The CDR3 bases are TGTGCCAGCAGCCAAGATATCGGGGGGGTGGAAGAGACCCAGTACTTC. Translated, it gives CASSQDIGGVEETQYF.

This chain uses TRBV7-2 with TRBJ1-6, with D unresolved. The CDR3 has 15 amino acids. Trimming stripped 4 bases from V and 4 bases from J, with 11 bases between. Germline V gives CDR1 SGHTA, CDR2 FQGNSA. This CDR3 reads CASSSRALYNSPLHF. The DNA for the CDR3 is TGTGCCAGCAGCTCGAGGGCCCTTTATAATTCACCCCTCCACTTT.

This rearrangement joins TRBV15 to TRBJ1-5; perhaps TRBD1 as D (5 bases). Trimming stripped 0 bases from V and 7 bases from J, with 13 bases between. The CDR3 sequence is 15 residues long. Looked up from germline, CDR1 is LNHNV and CDR2 is YYDKDF (reference sequence). The CDR3 here is CATSREAGSQQPQHF. CDR3 coding DNA: TGTGCCACCAGCAGAGAGGCAGGGTCTCAACAGCCCCAGCATTTT.

This clone was counted a single time. V is TRBV5-8 and J is TRBJ2-2, with 8 positions matching TRBD2. Germline lookup yields CDR1 SGHTS and CDR2 YDEGEE. There are 16 residues in the CDR3. V lost 2 bases to trimming and J lost 5 bases; unmatched junction nucleotides: 8. The CDR3: CASSFSGETWTGELFF. The CDR3 nucleotides read TGTGCCAGCAGCTTTAGCGGGGAGACTTGGACCGGGGAGCTGTTTTTT.

This chain uses TRBV9 with TRBJ2-2; D uncertain. This CDR3 is built from 14 residues. Trimming removed 3 bases at V and 3 bases at J, with 9 bases between. Germline V gene data show CDR1 as SGDLS and CDR2 as YYNGEE. CDR3 in DNA: TGTGCCAGCAGCGCCGCTAGTTACACCGGGGAGCTGTTTTTT. Its protein product is CASSAASYTGELFF.